What follows describes a single TCR beta chain. The V segment lost 4 bases and the J segment 4 bases; nucleotides outside the gene matches: 5. This CDR3 comprises 15 residues. Germline-derived CDR1 and CDR2 are SGHRS and YFSETQ. This record comes from a study of cytomegalovirus exposure and HLA in healthy donors. PCR was performed using 60 Vbeta and 13 Jbeta primers. The data were produced by immunoSEQ multiplex PCR, yet TCRdb's version contains in-frame clones alone and is incomplete. The sample yields some 190,000 clones, around 76% seen once. Healthy individuals who donated bone marrow served as the donors.

The TCR comes from a woman in her 30s in good health and CMV-seropositive. This chain connects TRBV5-1 to TRBJ2-3; TRBD2 matches at 11 bases. What was sequenced was PBMCs. DNA of the CDR3: TGCGCCAGCAGCGTTAGCGGGGGGGTTGCAGATACGCAGTATTTT. It is translated as CASSVSGGVADTQYF.